The 19 T cell receptor beta chains in this list originate from one sample, sequenced in a study of control samples from healthy donors and cancer patients. Data came from immunoSEQ multiplex PCR; TCRdb stores just in-frame clones and leaves some out. The table includes some 130,000 clones, about 90% detected once. The sequencing input was blood. Receptors were obtained from a woman in her 50s in good health.

The gene calls are TRBV29-1 and TRBJ2-6; the D gene is possibly TRBD2 (6 bases). Per the germline V gene, CDR1 is SQVTM and CDR2 is ANQGSEA. This CDR3 comprises 14 residues. The ends were cut back, 7 bases at V and 8 bases at J, with 18 bases in the middle. CDR3 sequence: CSALARGKTNVLTF. CDR3 coding DNA: TGCAGCGCCCTAGCACGGGGGAAGACCAACGTCCTGACTTTC.

V is TRBV5-1 and J is TRBJ1-2; possible D gene TRBD1, 6 bases. Trimming pared 4 bases from V and 8 bases from J, leaving 18 bases between. The CDR3 covers 14 residues. The germline V gene has CDR1 SGHRS and CDR2 YFSETQ. The CDR3 here is CASSPGTPSGGYTF. CDR3 DNA: TGCGCCAGCAGCCCGGGGACACCTTCAGGGGGCTACACCTTC.

The genes are TRBV9 and TRBJ1-1; D unclear. Looked up from germline, CDR1 is SGDLS and CDR2 is YYNGEE. The CDR3 has 16 amino acids. V lost 0 bases to trimming and J lost 4 bases, with 16 bases between them. CDR3 nucleotide sequence: TGTGCCAGCAGCGTAGAGGTTAGCTACAGCGCCACTGAAGCTTTCTTT. Protein sequence: CASSVEVSYSATEAFF.

The chain employs TRBV11-2 and TRBJ1-2; D uncertain. With 4 bases removed from V and 6 bases from J, the gap between germline ends came to 12 bases. The length of the CDR3 is 13 residues. Per germline, CDR1 SGHAT and CDR2 FQNNGV. The CDR3 spells CASSSIPNDGYTF. The CDR3 region has the DNA TGTGCCAGCAGCTCCATCCCAAACGATGGCTACACCTTC.

The V gene is TRBV25-1, the J gene TRBJ2-5; possible D gene TRBD1, 6 bases. Per the germline V gene, CDR1 is MGHDK and CDR2 is SYGVNS. Deletions cut 6 bases from V and 5 bases from J, with 19 bases between. The CDR3 runs to 15 residues. CDR3 sequence reads: CASRGVGAIAETQYF. As DNA, the CDR3 is TGTGCCAGCAGGGGGGTGGGGGCTATCGCTGAGACCCAGTACTTC. The entire variable domain, with the rest obtained from reference TRBV25-1 and TRBJ2-5, is as follows: EADIYQTPRYLVIGTGKKITLECSQTMGHDKMYWYQQDPGMELHLIHYSYGVNSTEKGDLSSESTVSRIRTEHFPLTLESARPSHTSQYLCASRGVGAIAETQYFGPGTRLLVL.

The chain has TRBV2 and TRBJ2-7; TRBD2 is a possible D gene (5 bases). Trimming shortened V by 7 bases and J by 2 bases, and 12 bases separated the two germline ends. The germline CDR1 and CDR2 sequences are SNHLY and FYNNEI. CDR3 size: 13 residues. CDR3 residues: CASNGAETYEQYF. The CDR3, as DNA: TGTGCCAGCAATGGAGCGGAAACCTACGAGCAGTACTTC.

In its sample, this clone was seen many times. The V call is TRBV9, the J call TRBJ1-3, with 9 bases identical to TRBD1. V was pared by 4 bases and J by 0 bases, with 5 bases of the junction left unmatched. CDR3 length equals 16 residues. Germline V gene data show CDR1 as SGDLS and CDR2 as YYNGEE. The CDR3 sequence is CASSQSDRGSGNTIYF. In nucleotides, the CDR3 is TGTGCCAGCAGCCAGTCGGACAGGGGCTCTGGAAACACCATATATTTT.

The CDR3 protein is CASSVGGRWAEAFF. In nucleotides, the CDR3 is TGCGCCAGCAGTGTCGGGGGACGGTGGGCTGAAGCTTTCTTT. The J gene is TRBJ1-1, the V gene TRBV10-1; maybe TRBD1 (5 bases). Trimming pared 4 bases from V and 6 bases from J, leaving 15 bases between. The CDR3 length is 14 residues. Germline values: CDR1 WNHNN, CDR2 SYGVQD (reference sequence).

This clone occurred once. This chain joins TRBV6-5 and TRBJ1-1; 7 nucleotides match TRBD1. The J segment lost 0 bases and the V segment lost 8 bases, leaving 3 bases of the junction unmatched. This CDR3 is 13 amino acids long. Germline CDR1 and CDR2: MNHEY and SVGAGI. In nucleotides, the CDR3 is TGTGCCAGCCAGACAGGGTTGAACACTGAAGCTTTCTTT. Amino acids: CASQTGLNTEAFF.

A single count supports this clone. The chain employs TRBV9 and TRBJ2-1; D unclear. Germline CDR1 SGDLS, CDR2 YYNGEE. This CDR3 has 9 amino acids. The V end lost 4 bases, the J end lost 16 bases, and 9 bases lay between the germline ends. The CDR3 protein is CASSSLGFF. DNA for the CDR3: TGTGCCAGCAGCTCCTTAGGATTCTTC.

This chain connects TRBV6-5 to TRBJ1-1; D remains unclear. Looked up from germline, CDR1 is MNHEY and CDR2 is SVGAGI. Trimming left V 7 bases short and J 2 bases short, with 11 bases between. CDR3 length: 13 amino acids. The CDR3 loop reads CASKVGQNTEAFF. As DNA, the CDR3 is TGTGCCAGCAAGGTCGGTCAAAACACTGAAGCTTTCTTT.

The V call is TRBV5-1, the J call TRBJ2-3; 7 nucleotides agree with TRBD2. Germline CDR1 is SGHRS and CDR2 is YFSETQ. V lost 3 bases to trimming and J lost 0 bases; unmatched junction nucleotides: 4. The CDR3 is 15 amino acids. The CDR3 region has the DNA TGCGCCAGCAGCTCCGGGACTATAAGCACAGATACGCAGTATTTT. Its translation: CASSSGTISTDTQYF.

Here the CDR3 DNA reads TGCGCCAGCAGCTTTCTGCGGAACACTGAAGCTTTCTTT. This codes for CASSFLRNTEAFF. The chain couples TRBV5-1 to TRBJ1-1; D is uncertain. Germline-derived CDR1 and CDR2 are SGHRS and YFSETQ. V was trimmed by 2 bases and J by 1 base, leaving 6 bases between them. CDR3 length: 13 amino acids.

The chain uses TRBV5-1 and TRBJ1-1, with D hard to call. Germline V gives CDR1 SGHRS, CDR2 YFSETQ. CDR3 length: 14 residues. V lost 2 bases and J 0 bases, leaving 8 bases between the germline ends. The CDR3 is CASSFNSMNTEAFF. For the CDR3, the DNA is TGCGCCAGCAGCTTTAACAGCATGAACACTGAAGCTTTCTTT.

The chain is built from TRBV5-6 and TRBJ1-2; D uncertain. Trimming pared 5 bases from V and 5 bases from J, leaving 19 bases between. In germline, CDR1 is SGHDT, CDR2 YYEEEE. CDR3 length equals 15 residues. This CDR3 is CASSRRARIDYGYTF. As DNA, the CDR3 is TGTGCCAGCAGTCGCCGGGCCAGAATCGATTATGGCTACACCTTC. The full variable domain, its missing parts supplied by reference TRBV5-6 and TRBJ1-2, is DAGVTQSPTHLIKTRGQQVTLRCSPKSGHDTVSWYQQALGQGPQFIFQYYEEEERQRGNFPDRFSGHQFPNYSSELNVNALLLGDSALYLCASSRRARIDYGYTFGSGTRLTVV.

V and J are TRBV24-1 and TRBJ2-1; D is uncertain. This CDR3 spans 15 amino acids. With 2 bases removed from V and 7 bases from J, the gap between germline ends came to 14 bases. Germline CDR1 is KGHDR and CDR2 is SFDVKD. In DNA, the CDR3 is TGTGCCACCAGTGATTCTGGCCTTGGCAGGAATGAGCAGTTCTTC. Translation gives CATSDSGLGRNEQFF.

The chain is built from TRBV5-1 and TRBJ2-7; TRBD1 agrees at 8 bases. The CDR3 consists of 14 residues. Germline-derived CDR1 and CDR2 are SGHRS and YFSETQ. Germline trimming cut 4 bases from V and 4 bases from J; bases unmatched to any gene: 7. The CDR3 loop is CASSPDRGRYEQYF. As DNA, the CDR3 is TGCGCCAGCAGCCCCGACAGGGGTAGGTACGAGCAGTACTTC.

The chain has TRBV6-2 or TRBV6-3 and TRBJ2-7; D call uncertain. Germline V lookup: CDR1 MNHEY, CDR2 SVGEGT. The V and J ends lost 3 bases and 5 bases respectively, with 14 bases between them. The CDR3 runs 14 residues. The chain's CDR3 is CASSYRLSGHEQYF. CDR3 bases: TGTGCCAGCAGTTATAGGTTGTCCGGACACGAGCAGTACTTC.

This chain's CDR3 is CASSRNRDTEAYGYTF. The CDR3 bases are TGTGCCAGCAGTCGAAACCGGGACACCGAGGCCTATGGCTACACCTTC. The chain employs TRBV6-6 and TRBJ1-2, with D possibly TRBD1 on 6 matching bases. This CDR3 region has 16 residues. The germline V gene has CDR1 MNHNY and CDR2 SVGAGI (reference sequence). Trimming took off 5 bases at V and 4 bases at J, with 20 bases between the two ends.